Below, 21 T cell receptor beta chains from the same sample are listed, as sequenced in a study of blood T cell repertoires in COVID-19. Profiling relied on immunoSEQ multiplex PCR, and the TCRdb table lists in-frame clones only, not all of them. The profile shows some 170,000 clones, roughly 80% of them singletons. Sequencing input: peripheral blood. These receptors all come from a woman between 35 and 50 years old with COVID-19, enrolled during active disease.

The chain joins TRBV5-1 to TRBJ2-1; weak D call: TRBD2 (5 bases). The V end lost 5 bases, the J end lost 7 bases, and 13 bases lay between the germline ends. Germline loops: CDR1 SGHRS, CDR2 YFSETQ. This CDR3 has 13 amino acids. The DNA for the CDR3 is TGCGCCAGCAGGACCCACTCGGGGAATGAGCAGTTCTTC. Its protein is CASRTHSGNEQFF.

This sequence joins TRBV7-2 and TRBJ1-2; a possible D gene is TRBD1 (6 bases). In germline, CDR1 is SGHTA, CDR2 FQGNSA. Trimming took 5 bases from V and 8 from J, leaving 18 bases between them. This CDR3 is built from 14 residues. This CDR3 reads CASSPRGSPGGYTF. CDR3 nucleotides: TGTGCCAGCAGCCCCAGGGGTTCGCCAGGGGGCTACACCTTC.

About this clone: The junction shows a germline mismatch at one end, possibly a read error. The gene calls are TRBV7-7 and TRBJ2-7, with D perhaps TRBD1 (5 bases). Looked up from germline, CDR1 is SSHAT and CDR2 is FNYEAQ (reference sequence). CDR3 length: 13 residues. CDR3 region: CASSLLRGGEQYF. The CDR3 DNA reads as TGTGCTAGCAGCTTACTAAGGGGCGGTGAGCAGTACTTC. Based on the CDR3 plus reference TRBV7-7 and TRBJ2-7, the full variable domain is GAGVSQSPRYKVTKRGQDVTLRCDPISSHATLYWYQQALGQGPEFLTYFNYEAQPDKSGLPSDRFSAERPEGSISTLTIQRTEQRDSAMYRCASSLLRGGEQYFGPGTRLTVT.

This rearrangement joins TRBV14 to TRBJ2-1, with TRBD2 identical over 14 bases. Trimming cost V 6 bases and J 7 bases; bases outside gene matches: 14. Germline V lookup: CDR1 SGHDN, CDR2 FVKESK. There are 18 residues in the CDR3. The CDR3 bases are TGTGCCAGCAGTCACGGGACTAGCGGGAGCCTATCTTGGAATGAGCAGTTCTTC. Translated: CASSHGTSGSLSWNEQFF.

The chain is built from TRBV6-5 and TRBJ2-1; D might be TRBD2 (6 bases). Germline lookup yields CDR1 MNHEY and CDR2 SVGAGI. The CDR3 is 14 amino acids. V was shortened by 4 bases and J by 10 bases, with 17 bases between the two germline ends. The CDR3 loop is CASSSTSAGREQFF. The CDR3, as DNA: TGTGCCAGCAGTTCAACCTCGGCGGGGCGGGAGCAGTTCTTC.

The chain links TRBV6-1 to TRBJ2-7, with D possibly being TRBD2 (6 bases). Germline CDR1 MNHNS, CDR2 SASEGT. V shed 1 base and J shed 7 bases, with 14 bases lying between them. The CDR3 has 14 residues. The CDR3 sequence is CASSEGDSSREQYV. In DNA form, the CDR3 reads TGTGCCAGCAGTGAAGGGGACTCCTCTCGAGAGCAGTACGTC.

This clone was observed a single time. V gene TRBV9 combines with J gene TRBJ2-2, with D tentatively TRBD2 (5 bases). Germline V gene data show CDR1 as SGDLS and CDR2 as YYNGEE. This CDR3 region has 17 residues. Trimming left V 4 bases short and J 1 base short, with 17 bases between. The CDR3 region has the DNA TGTGCCAGCAGCCCGAATTGGGGAGCAAGGAACACCGGGGAGCTGTTTTTT. Translation: CASSPNWGARNTGELFF.

This sequence joins TRBV3-1 (or the pseudogene TRBV3-2) and TRBJ2-2, with 8 bases identical to TRBD2. With V trimmed by 8 bases and J by 7 bases, 9 bases remained unmatched. The CDR3 length is 14 residues. Germline CDR1 reads LGHDT; CDR2 reads YNNKEL (reference sequence). The CDR3, as DNA: TGTGCCAGCGACGGCGGGACTAGTGGCGGGGAGCTGTTTTTT. Amino acids: CASDGGTSGGELFF.

The rearrangement links TRBV14 to TRBJ1-3; the D gene is possibly TRBD1 (6 bases). With 6 bases removed from V and 2 bases from J, the gap between germline ends came to 14 bases. Per the germline V gene, CDR1 is SGHDN and CDR2 is FVKESK. The CDR3 spans 15 residues. This chain's CDR3 is CASRDTGTTGNTIYF. As DNA, the CDR3 is TGTGCCAGCAGGGATACAGGGACGACTGGAAACACCATATATTTT.

This chain uses TRBV14 with TRBJ1-1, with TRBD1 as a possible D gene (5 bases). Trimming cost V 1 base and J 5 bases, with 14 bases left between them. Germline CDR1 and CDR2: SGHDN and FVKESK. This CDR3 contains 15 residues. This CDR3 is CASSQVRTGETEAFF. The DNA of the CDR3 is TGTGCCAGCAGCCAAGTGAGAACAGGCGAAACTGAAGCTTTCTTT.

V usage is TRBV2 and J usage is TRBJ2-7; D uncertain. The CDR3 is 10 residues long. The V gene lost 6 bases and the J gene lost 12 bases, with 12 bases spanning the gap. Germline CDR1 and CDR2: SNHLY and FYNNEI. The CDR3 coding sequence is TGTGCCAGCAGCCTTATTATTCCGTACGTC. Translation: CASSLIIPYV.

The V gene is TRBV10-3, the J gene TRBJ1-1, with 7 positions matching TRBD1. The junction had 6 bases not matched to a gene; V was cut back by 10 bases and J by 1 base. This CDR3 is 13 amino acids long. CDR1 is ENHRY, CDR2 SYGVKD, per germline. The CDR3 sequence: CATHGQANTEAFF. The CDR3 nucleotides read TGTGCCACACACGGACAGGCGAACACTGAAGCTTTCTTT.

This chain connects TRBV5-8 to TRBJ2-1, with 9 nucleotides matching TRBD2. Germline lookup yields CDR1 SGHTS and CDR2 YDEGEE. The CDR3 is 13 amino acids. The junction had 12 bases not matched to a gene; V was cut back by 4 bases and J by 16 bases. CDR3 residues: CASSPRIAGVLFF. The CDR3 DNA sequence: TGTGCCAGCAGCCCTCGTATAGCGGGAGTCCTTTTCTTC.

This clone appeared once. This CDR3 reads CASSGGSTGASNQPQHF. The CDR3, as DNA: TGTGCCAGCAGTGGGGGGTCGACAGGGGCAAGCAATCAGCCCCAGCATTTT. The chain has TRBV7-8 and TRBJ1-5; TRBD1 matches 8 bases. The V and J ends lost 6 bases and 1 base, in that order; junction bases with no gene match: 11. This CDR3 spans 17 amino acids. Germline CDR1 is SGHVS and CDR2 is FQNEAQ.

This chain uses TRBV24-1 with TRBJ2-7; 11 nucleotides align to TRBD2. The J segment lost 7 bases and the V segment lost 7 bases, leaving 20 bases of the junction unmatched. This CDR3 contains 18 residues. The germline gives CDR1 KGHDR, CDR2 SFDVKD. The chain's CDR3 is CATRDLAGGPKMVEEQYV. The CDR3 bases are TGTGCCACCAGGGATCTAGCGGGGGGACCAAAAATGGTGGAAGAGCAGTACGTC.

CDR3 sequence reads: CASSPRGQGNGYTF. Here the CDR3 DNA reads TGTGCCAGTAGTCCAAGGGGGCAGGGGAATGGCTACACCTTC. The chain has TRBV19 and TRBJ1-2, with 7 bases that match TRBD1. This CDR3 comprises 14 residues. J lost 6 bases, V lost 5 bases, and 9 bases had no gene match. CDR1 LNHDA and CDR2 SQIVND come from the germline V gene (reference sequence).

The CDR3: CASSQDIGGGGHGTQYF. The CDR3 DNA reads as TGTGCCAGCAGCCAAGATATTGGCGGGGGGGGCCACGGGACCCAGTACTTC. V usage is TRBV4-2 and J usage is TRBJ2-5; 9 bases are shared with TRBD2. V dropped 0 bases and J dropped 7; count of bases not matched to a gene: 12. From germline, CDR1 is LGHNA and CDR2 YNFKEQ. The CDR3 is 17 amino acids.

This clone was found many times. The chain carries TRBV19 and TRBJ1-2; unclear D gene. CDR1 LNHDA and CDR2 SQIVND come from the germline V gene (reference sequence). V shed 11 bases and J shed 8 bases, with 18 bases lying between them. The CDR3 spans 12 residues. In DNA form, the CDR3 reads TGTGCCGCCAGTTGGGGTTCGGGAGGCTACACCTTC. This translates into CAASWGSGGYTF.

The V call is TRBV19, the J call TRBJ2-7; TRBD1 is a possible D gene (6 bases). The CDR3 is 17 residues long. Germline V gene data show CDR1 as LNHDA and CDR2 as SQIVND (reference sequence). The V gene lost 5 bases and the J gene lost 6 bases, with 26 bases spanning the gap. Here the CDR3 reads CASSSEYRTTGPGEQYF. The CDR3 DNA sequence: TGTGCCAGTAGTTCCGAGTATAGGACGACAGGACCAGGCGAGCAGTACTTC.

The chain couples TRBV27 to TRBJ2-1; perhaps TRBD2 as D (5 bases). Per germline, CDR1 MNHEY and CDR2 SMNVEV (reference sequence). The V end lost 8 bases, the J end lost 2 bases, and 13 bases lay between the germline ends. The CDR3 sequence is 14 residues long. In DNA, the CDR3 is TGTGCCAGCGGTCTAGCAAGGGCCTACAATGAGCAGTTCTTC. This sequence encodes CASGLARAYNEQFF.

The chain combines TRBV7-8 with TRBJ2-5, with 7 bases identical to TRBD1. The ends lost 4 bases at V and 4 bases at J; junction bases unmatched: 9. This CDR3 contains 15 residues. CDR1 SGHVS and CDR2 FQNEAQ come from the germline V gene. The CDR3 sequence: CASSYTTGVGETQYF. The CDR3 bases are TGTGCCAGCAGCTATACCACAGGGGTAGGAGAGACCCAGTACTTC.